The sequence of this T cell receptor (beta chain) was determined in a study of blood T cells in healthy people across ages. Broader study findings: Aged donors had fewer naive CD4+ cells and lower diversity than long-lived donors. Naive and antigen-experienced cells could not be conclusively compared, given unsorted PBMCs.

PCR was performed a second time for roughly 7 to 11 cycles using a sample-barcoded 5' primer and a J-beta primer mix. Each CDR3 protein gets one entry after TCRdb re-called the 5' RACE reads with MiXCR. The table shows about 1.6 million distinct CDR3 sequences, with 34% occurring only once. Remarks on this clonotype: Its antigen is unknown.

The CDR3 totals 12 residues. V was shortened by 2 bases and J by 5 bases, with 9 bases between the two germline ends. Germline V gene lookup returns CDR1 GTSNPN and CDR2 SVGIG (reference sequence). The sequenced material came from blood. The clonotype comes from a woman in her 30s in good health. The chain links TRBV30 to TRBJ2-5; tentatively, D is TRBD1 (5 bases). This CDR3 is CAWSSNRETQYF. For the CDR3, the DNA is TGTGCCTGGAGTAGCAACAGGGAGACCCAGTACTTC. Using reference TRBV30 and TRBJ2-5 for the parts outside the CDR3, the full variable domain is SQTIHQWPATLVQPVGSPLSLECTVEGTSNPNLYWYRQAAGRGLQLLFYSVGIGQISSEVPQNLSASRPQDRQFILSSKKLLLSDSGFYLCAWSSNRETQYFGPGTRLLVL.